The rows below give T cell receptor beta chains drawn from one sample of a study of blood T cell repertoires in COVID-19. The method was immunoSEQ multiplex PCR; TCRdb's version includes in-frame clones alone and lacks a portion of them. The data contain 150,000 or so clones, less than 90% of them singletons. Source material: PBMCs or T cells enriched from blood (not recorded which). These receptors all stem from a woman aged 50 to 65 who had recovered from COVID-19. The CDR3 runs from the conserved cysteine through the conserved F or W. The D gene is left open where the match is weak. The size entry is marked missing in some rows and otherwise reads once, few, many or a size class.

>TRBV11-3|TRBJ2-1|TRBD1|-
TGTGCCAGCAGTCGACAGGGGGTCTCCTACAATGAGCAGTTCTTC
CASSRQGVSYNEQFF
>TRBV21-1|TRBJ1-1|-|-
TGTGCCAGCAGCAAAGCAAAGGGAGGGAACACTGAAGCTTTCTTT
CASSKAKGGNTEAFF
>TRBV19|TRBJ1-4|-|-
TGTGCCAGTAGCTCGACGGAGAATGAAAAACTGTTTTTT
CASSSTENEKLFF
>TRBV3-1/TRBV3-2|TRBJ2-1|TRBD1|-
TGTGCCAACGGACAGGGAGGAAGGTACAATGAGCAGTTCTTC
CANGQGGRYNEQFF
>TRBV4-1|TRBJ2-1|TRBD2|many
TGCGCCAGCAGCTCTTCGACTAGCGGGATGTACAATGAGCAGTTCTTC
CASSSSTSGMYNEQFF
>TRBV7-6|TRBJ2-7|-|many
TGTGCCAGCAGCTTAAGTTCCACGCAACCTACCTACGAGCAGTACTTC
CASSLSSTQPTYEQYF
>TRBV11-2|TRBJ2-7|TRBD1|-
TGTGCCAGCACGTTAGACAGGGGGCCCTCCTACGAGCAGTACTTC
CASTLDRGPSYEQYF
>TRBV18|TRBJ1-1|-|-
TGTGCCAGCTCGTCTAGGGGGAACACTGAAGCTTTCTTT
CASSSRGNTEAFF
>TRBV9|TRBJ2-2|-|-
TGTGCCAGCAGCCACGGGGATCTTAACACCGGGGAGCTGTTTTTT
CASSHGDLNTGELFF
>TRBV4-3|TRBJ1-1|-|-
TGCGCCAGCAGCCAAGACTTGGCCCCCCTGGGGGGACCTACGGGAGCTTTCTTT
CASSQDLAPLGGPTGAFF
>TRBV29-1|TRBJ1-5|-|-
TGCAGCGTTGAATTGGGGGCAAACAATCAGCCCCAGCATTTT
CSVELGANNQPQHF
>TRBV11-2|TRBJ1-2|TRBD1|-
TGTGCCAGCAGGCAGGCAGGGGGCTCCTATGGCTACACCTTC
CASRQAGGSYGYTF
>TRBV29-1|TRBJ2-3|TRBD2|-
TGCAGCGTTGCTAGCGGGCTTAGCACAGATACGCAGTATTTT
CSVASGLSTDTQYF
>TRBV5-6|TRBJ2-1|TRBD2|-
TGTGCCAGCAGCTGGGGACTAGCGGGTTACAATGAGCAGTTCTTC
CASSWGLAGYNEQFF
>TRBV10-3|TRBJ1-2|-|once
TGTGCCATCAGTTCCGGGAACTATGGCTACACCTTC
CAISSGNYGYTF
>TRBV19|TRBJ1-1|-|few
TGTGCCAGTACTATGGCAAACACTGAAGCTTTCTTT
CASTMANTEAFF
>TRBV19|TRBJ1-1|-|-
TGTGCCAGTACCGTCACAGGGTACCCTGAAGCTTTCTTT
CASTVTGYPEAFF
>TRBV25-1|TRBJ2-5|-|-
TGTGCCAGCACCCCTTCTGCAGGGCTAGAGACCCAGTACTTC
CASTPSAGLETQYF
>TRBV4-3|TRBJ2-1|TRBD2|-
TGCGCCAGCAGCCCAACAGGGCGGGAGGGCCGCAATGAGCAGTTCTTC
CASSPTGREGRNEQFF
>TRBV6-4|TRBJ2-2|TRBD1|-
TGTGCCAGCAGGCTACAGGGGGCCGGCGGGGAGCTGTTTTTT
CASRLQGAGGELFF
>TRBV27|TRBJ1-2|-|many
TGTGCCAGCAGTCTCAACTATGGCTACACCTTC
CASSLNYGYTF
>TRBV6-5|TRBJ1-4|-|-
TGTGCCAGCGGGGTGGACACCTCAACTAATGAAAAACTGTTTTTT
CASGVDTSTNEKLFF
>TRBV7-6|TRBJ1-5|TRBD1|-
TGTGCCAGCAGCTTAACCCCAACAGGGGGACAGCCCCAGCATTTT
CASSLTPTGGQPQHF
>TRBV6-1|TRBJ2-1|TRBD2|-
TGTGCCAGCAGTGAAGCGAGGGTAGCGGGGGTCTCCTACAATGAGCAGTTCTTC
CASSEARVAGVSYNEQFF
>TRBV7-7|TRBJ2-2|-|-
TGTGCTAGCAGCCATCAACTAGTGCCGAACACCGGGGAGCTGTTTTTT
CASSHQLVPNTGELFF
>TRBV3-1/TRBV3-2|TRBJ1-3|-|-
TGTGCCAGCAGCCAAGGCCCCCTTAGTTCCTCTGGAAACACCATATATTTT
CASSQGPLSSSGNTIYF
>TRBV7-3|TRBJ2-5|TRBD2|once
TGTGCCAGCAGCCCCTTAGCGGGGGAAAAAGAGACCCAGTACTTC
CASSPLAGEKETQYF
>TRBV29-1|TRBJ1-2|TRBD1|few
TGCGGCTCATGGACAGGAAATGGCTACACCTTC
CGSWTGNGYTF
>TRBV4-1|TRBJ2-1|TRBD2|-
TGCGCCAGCAGCCAAGATAGCGGGCCTCAGTTCTTC
CASSQDSGPQFF
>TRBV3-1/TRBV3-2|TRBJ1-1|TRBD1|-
TGTGCCAGCAGCCCAGGACAGGGGCAAACTGAAGCTTTCTTT
CASSPGQGQTEAFF
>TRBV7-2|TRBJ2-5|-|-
TGTGCCAGCAGCTTAGGGGGGCCGCAAGAGACCCAGTACTTC
CASSLGGPQETQYF
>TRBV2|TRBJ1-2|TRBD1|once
TGTGCCAGCGCAGTGACAGGGGGAAACTATGGCTACACCTTC
CASAVTGGNYGYTF
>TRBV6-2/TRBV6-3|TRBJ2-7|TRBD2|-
TGTGCCAGCAGTTACCTAGCGGGAGGCACCTCCTACGAGCAGTACTTC
CASSYLAGGTSYEQYF
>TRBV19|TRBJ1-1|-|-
TGTGCCAGTAGTATTCCCCCGGGCACTGAAGCTTTCTTT
CASSIPPGTEAFF
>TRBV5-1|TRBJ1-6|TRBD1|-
TGCGCCAGCAGCCAACGGGACAGGGTTTATAATTCACCCCTCCACTTT
CASSQRDRVYNSPLHF
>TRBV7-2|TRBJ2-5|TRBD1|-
TGTGCCAGCAGCACTCAGGCAGGGGGCGCAGAGACCCAGTACTTC
CASSTQAGGAETQYF
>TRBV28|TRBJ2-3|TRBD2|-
TGTGCCAGCAGCCCTAGCGGAACTCCCACAGATACGCAGTATTTT
CASSPSGTPTDTQYF
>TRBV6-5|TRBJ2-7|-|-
TGTGCCAGCAGTCCCTCCCTCGAGCAGTACTTC
CASSPSLEQYF
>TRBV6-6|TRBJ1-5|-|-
TGTGCCAGCAGTTTGAGGTCGAGGGGGGGGATGGAGCCCCAGCATTTT
CASSLRSRGGMEPQHF
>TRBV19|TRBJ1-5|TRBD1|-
TGTGCCAGTAGTATCTACGGGACAGGACGTGTCTCTCAGCCCCAGCATTTT
CASSIYGTGRVSQPQHF
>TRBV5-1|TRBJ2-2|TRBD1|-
TGCGCCAGCAGCTTCGGACAGGTGGGGGAGCTGTTTTTT
CASSFGQVGELFF
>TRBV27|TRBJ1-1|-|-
TGTGCCAGCAGCTCTAGGGGTAACACTGAAGCTTTCTTT
CASSSRGNTEAFF
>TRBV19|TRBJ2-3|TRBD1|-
TGTGCCAGTAATCGGGGACAGATCACAGATACGCAGTATTTT
CASNRGQITDTQYF
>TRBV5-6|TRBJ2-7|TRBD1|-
TGTGCCAGCAGCGGCCGGGACAGGGGTAACGAGCAGTACTTC
CASSGRDRGNEQYF
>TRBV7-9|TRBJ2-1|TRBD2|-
TGTGCCAGCAGCCAAGGGCTACTAGCGGCGTACAATGAGCAGTTCTTC
CASSQGLLAAYNEQFF
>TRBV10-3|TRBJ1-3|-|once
TGTGCCATCAGTGAGTCCGGAACAGGCGCTGGAAACACCATATATTTT
CAISESGTGAGNTIYF
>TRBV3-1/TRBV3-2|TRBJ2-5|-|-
TGTGCCAGCAGCCAGAAACGGGAGACCCAGTACTTC
CASSQKRETQYF
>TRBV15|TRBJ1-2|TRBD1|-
TGTGCCACCAGCATACACAGGGGGCTAGTGGGAGGCTACACCTTC
CATSIHRGLVGGYTF
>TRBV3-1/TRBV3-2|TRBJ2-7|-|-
TGTGCCAGCAGCCAAGATAACGAGCAGTACTTC
CASSQDNEQYF
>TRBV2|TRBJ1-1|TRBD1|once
TGTGCCAGCAGTGCAAGGACAGGGGGAACTGAAGCTTTCTTT
CASSARTGGTEAFF
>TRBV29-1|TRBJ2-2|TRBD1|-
TGCAGCGTCCAACAGGGGACCGGGGAGCTGTTTTTT
CSVQQGTGELFF
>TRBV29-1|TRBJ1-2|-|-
TGCAGCGTCCAATCGGGGACCGGGGGAGACGGCTACACCTTC
CSVQSGTGGDGYTF
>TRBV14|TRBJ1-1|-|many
TGTGCCAGCAGCCATGCCGGACAGAAACTGAACACTGAAGCTTTCTTT
CASSHAGQKLNTEAFF
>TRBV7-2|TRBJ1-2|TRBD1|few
TGTGCCAGCAGCCCTTCACAGGGGTATGGCTACACCTTC
CASSPSQGYGYTF
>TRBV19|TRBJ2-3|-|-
TGTGCCAGTAGTAGAATAGGGGCTACCACAGATACGCAGTATTTT
CASSRIGATTDTQYF
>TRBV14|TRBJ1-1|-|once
TGTGCCAGCAGGATTGAGAGATACACTGAAGCTTTCTTT
CASRIERYTEAFF
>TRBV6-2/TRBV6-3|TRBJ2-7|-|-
TGTGCCAGCAGTTACCGGACTTCTTACGAGCAGTACTTC
CASSYRTSYEQYF
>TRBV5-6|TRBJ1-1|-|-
TGTGCCAGCAGCTTGGCCGTATGGAACACTGAAGCTTTCTTT
CASSLAVWNTEAFF
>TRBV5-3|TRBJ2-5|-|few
TGTGCCAGAAGCTTGGCTTGTATTCCGGAGGCGAAGACCCAGTACTTC
CARSLACIPEAKTQYF